This T cell receptor beta chain was sequenced for a study of blood T cell repertoires in COVID-19. Method: immunoSEQ multiplex PCR; TCRdb's copy keeps in-frame clones and lacks some. This table holds roughly 500,000 clones, roughly 90% found once. J gave up 11 bases and V 7 bases, and 7 bases lay outside the gene matches. CDR1 and CDR2 from the germline V gene are SQVTM and ANQGSEA. The CDR3 loop spans 10 amino acids. Ages ranged from about 18 to 100 years, with residence in approximately 23 US areas. Assignment of participants to cohorts was predicated upon participant-reported clinical history. Symptom resolution, clearance, or two negative PCRs marked the recovered donors of Cohort 3.

V is TRBV29-1 and J is TRBJ2-7; TRBD1 matches 8 bases. The material sequenced was PBMCs or T cells enriched from blood (not recorded which). The receptor was isolated from a woman aged 35 to 49 who had recovered from COVID-19. CDR3 in amino acids: CSGKTGEEYF. The CDR3 DNA reads TGCAGCGGAAAGACAGGGGAGGAGTACTTC.